The 30 T cell receptor beta chains reported below all come from one sample, sequenced in a study of control samples from healthy donors and cancer patients. Measured with immunoSEQ multiplex PCR; TCRdb has only the in-frame clones, and not every one. The sample consists of under 150,000 clones, 85% to 90% of them appearing once. Sequenced: PBMCs. The receptors were sampled from a woman between 45 and 60 years old with colorectal cancer.

This chain joins TRBV9 and TRBJ1-5, with 8 positions matching TRBD1. The CDR3 totals 15 residues. Losses at the gene ends were 3 bases for V and 0 bases for J; bases not matched to a gene: 2. Germline CDR1 reads SGDLS; CDR2 reads YYNGEE. CDR3 sequence: CASSGTGYSNQPQHF. The CDR3, as DNA: TGTGCCAGCAGCGGGACAGGGTATAGCAATCAGCCCCAGCATTTT.

The chain employs TRBV5-5 and TRBJ1-4; 8 bases line up with TRBD1. Germline CDR1 reads SGHKS; CDR2 reads YYEKEE (reference sequence). After removal of 1 base from V and 5 bases from J, the junction contained 10 bases not matched to a gene. The CDR3 totals 17 residues. The CDR3 bases are TGTGCCAGCAGCTTGTCAGGGACAGGAAAAGGGAATGAAAAACTGTTTTTT. This gives the protein CASSLSGTGKGNEKLFF.

As concerns this clone: In the same sample, other DNA sequences code for this CDR3. The chain links TRBV24-1 to TRBJ1-5, with D tentatively TRBD1 (5 bases). The CDR3 runs 13 residues. The germline gives CDR1 KGHDR, CDR2 SFDVKD. V was trimmed by 3 bases and J by 5 bases, leaving 7 bases between them. CDR3: CATSDRGDQPQHF. For the CDR3, the DNA is TGTGCCACCAGTGATAGGGGTGATCAGCCCCAGCATTTT.

The chain combines TRBV19 with TRBJ1-1; D is unresolved. V was trimmed by 1 base and J by 4 bases, leaving 7 bases between them. CDR1 is LNHDA, CDR2 SQIVND, per germline (reference sequence). CDR3 length equals 13 residues. CDR3 residues: CASSIGMGTEAFF. The CDR3 region has the DNA TGTGCCAGTAGTATAGGCATGGGCACTGAAGCTTTCTTT.

The V gene is TRBV30, the J gene TRBJ1-2, with D unclear. CDR3 length: 15 residues. Germline CDR1 and CDR2: GTSNPN and SVGIG (reference sequence). Trimming stripped 0 bases from V and 6 bases from J, with 17 bases between. For the CDR3, the DNA is TGTGCCTGGAGTGTTTTGGGTCCGAAAAGGGATGGCTACACCTTC. Its translation: CAWSVLGPKRDGYTF.

This chain connects TRBV19 to TRBJ1-1; TRBD1 aligns across 7 bases. The germline V gene encodes CDR1 LNHDA and CDR2 SQIVND (reference sequence). The CDR3 covers 14 residues. V shed 6 bases, J shed 0 bases, and the junction held 4 bases outside the gene matches. Here the CDR3 reads CASSTGQMNTEAFF. The CDR3 region has the DNA TGTGCCAGTAGCACGGGACAGATGAACACTGAAGCTTTCTTT.

The V and J genes are TRBV4-1 and TRBJ2-5, with 7 bases that match TRBD2. This CDR3 comprises 13 residues. The germline CDR1 and CDR2 sequences are MGHRA and YSYEKL. J gave up 5 bases and V 4 bases, and 4 bases lay outside the gene matches. CDR3 bases: TGCGCCAGCAGCCCACGACTAGCCGAGACCCAGTACTTC. Its translation: CASSPRLAETQYF.

The chain links TRBV10-3 to TRBJ2-4; D is unresolved. V was pared by 0 bases and J by 3 bases, with 6 bases between. Per germline, CDR1 ENHRY and CDR2 SYGVKD. The CDR3 loop spans 14 amino acids. The CDR3 DNA reads as TGTGCCATCAGTGAGTCGGCGGACAAAAACATTCAGTACTTC. This translates into CAISESADKNIQYF.

This chain connects TRBV7-3 to TRBJ1-2; 7 nucleotides align to TRBD1. In germline, CDR1 is SGHTA, CDR2 FQGTGA. J was trimmed by 8 bases and V by 5 bases; bases with no gene match: 8. The CDR3 covers 13 residues. CDR3 protein: CASSLRTGEGYTF. CDR3 nucleotide sequence: TGTGCCAGCAGCCTACGGACAGGAGAGGGCTACACCTTC.

The rearrangement links TRBV2 to TRBJ2-2; no firm D call. The CDR3 is 15 residues long. Germline CDR1 and CDR2: SNHLY and FYNNEI. V was cut by 3 bases and J by 0 bases, with 8 bases left in between. CDR3 region: CASSEIRANTGELFF. In nucleotides, the CDR3 is TGTGCCAGCAGTGAGATCCGAGCGAACACCGGGGAGCTGTTTTTT.

The chain is built from TRBV15 and TRBJ1-1; D is ambiguous. CDR3 length: 15 amino acids. Germline CDR1 reads LNHNV; CDR2 reads YYDKDF (reference sequence). V was pared by 5 bases and J by 0 bases, with 13 bases between. The CDR3 loop is CATSSGLFLNTEAFF. CDR3 coding DNA: TGTGCCACCAGCTCCGGACTCTTCCTGAACACTGAAGCTTTCTTT.

This chain uses TRBV5-1 with TRBJ1-4; tentative D call: TRBD1 (6 bases). The CDR3 is 17 amino acids. Germline V gene data show CDR1 as SGHRS and CDR2 as YFSETQ. With 0 bases removed from V and 0 bases from J, the gap between germline ends came to 12 bases. The CDR3 protein is CASSLDRDEATNEKLFF. As DNA, the CDR3 is TGCGCCAGCAGCTTGGACAGGGACGAGGCAACTAATGAAAAACTGTTTTTT.

Only a few counts were recorded for this clone. The chain uses TRBV7-3 and TRBJ2-7; 11 bases are shared with TRBD2. The CDR3 loop spans 14 amino acids. Germline V gene data show CDR1 as SGHTA and CDR2 as FQGTGA. Trimming took 2 bases from V and 6 from J; bases not matched to a gene: 3. The CDR3 coding sequence is TGTGCCAGCAGCTTACTCGGACTAGCGGGCGAGCAGTACTTC. Its translation is CASSLLGLAGEQYF. Combining the CDR3 with reference TRBV7-3 and TRBJ2-7 gives the whole variable domain GAGVSQTPSNKVTEKGKYVELRCDPISGHTALYWYRQSLGQGPEFLIYFQGTGAADDSGLPNDRFFAVRPEGSVSTLKIQRTERGDSAVYLCASSLLGLAGEQYFGPGTRLTVT.

This chain links TRBV5-1 with TRBJ2-7, with D possibly being TRBD1 (6 bases). Per germline, CDR1 SGHRS and CDR2 YFSETQ. The CDR3 length is 14 residues. Deletions cut 0 bases from V and 5 bases from J, with 12 bases between. The CDR3 nucleotides read TGCGCCAGCAGCTTGGGTTTGAGGGGGAACGAGCAGTACTTC. It encodes CASSLGLRGNEQYF.

This chain uses TRBV2 with TRBJ1-3; no clear D. V gave up 7 bases and J gave up 0 bases, with 19 bases separating them. CDR3 size: 17 residues. CDR1 and CDR2 (germline): SNHLY, FYNNEI. The CDR3 sequence is CASTPRGTFSSGNTIYF. For the CDR3, the DNA is TGTGCCAGCACGCCTCGAGGAACCTTCTCCTCTGGAAACACCATATATTTT.

CDR3 region: CASSLNDGFGNIQYF. The CDR3 DNA reads TGTGCCAGCAGCTTAAATGATGGTTTTGGGAACATTCAGTACTTC. The J gene is TRBJ2-4, the V gene TRBV7-9; no firm D call. Germline values: CDR1 SEHNR, CDR2 FQNEAQ (reference sequence). CDR3 length: 15 residues. Trimming pared 2 bases from V and 7 bases from J, leaving 15 bases between.

Concerning this clone: One junction end does not reproduce the germline sequence, and a read error may be involved. Here the CDR3 DNA reads TGTGCCAGCAGTCGCCCGGGGGGACAGGGCATAAGAAGCTCCTTC. Residues: CASSRPGGQGIRSSF. This chain uses TRBV28 with TRBJ1-2; TRBD1 matches at 9 bases. Germline V gene data show CDR1 as MDHEN and CDR2 as SYDVKM. The CDR3 is made up of 15 amino acids.

The chain has TRBV7-9 and TRBJ1-4, with 7 bases lining up with TRBD1. Germline assignment: CDR1 SEHNR and CDR2 FQNEAQ (reference sequence). The CDR3 is made up of 16 amino acids. The V gene end was trimmed by 0 bases and the J gene end by 6 bases; junction bases not matched to a gene: 7. The CDR3 sequence: CASSLAGGTAHEKLFF. The CDR3 DNA is TGTGCCAGCAGCTTAGCGGGGGGGACAGCTCATGAAAAACTGTTTTTT.

This chain connects TRBV7-9 to TRBJ2-5; 9 nucleotides match TRBD1. CDR1 is SEHNR, CDR2 FQNEAQ, per germline (reference sequence). The CDR3 runs 14 residues. Trimming cost V 6 bases and J 1 base; bases outside gene matches: 3. CDR3 DNA sequence: TGTGCCAGCAGACACAGGGGGCCCCAAGAGACCCAGTACTTC. Residues: CASRHRGPQETQYF.

The V call is TRBV5-1, the J call TRBJ2-5, with D hard to call. Germline values: CDR1 SGHRS, CDR2 YFSETQ. The CDR3 spans 13 residues. The V gene lost 1 base and the J gene lost 2 bases, with 6 bases spanning the gap. CDR3 loop: CASSLSSQETQYF. The DNA for the CDR3 is TGCGCCAGCAGCTTGTCTAGTCAAGAGACCCAGTACTTC.

This clone appeared a single time. The same CDR3 also results from other DNA sequences found in this sample. The chain links TRBV27 to TRBJ2-1, with 12 bases aligning to TRBD2. The CDR3 length is 18 residues. V shed 8 bases, J shed 3 bases, and the junction held 14 bases outside the gene matches. CDR1 is MNHEY and CDR2 is SMNVEV in the germline V gene (reference sequence). CDR3 region: CASAPRLAGVPSYNEQFF. Here the CDR3 DNA reads TGTGCCAGCGCGCCGCGACTAGCGGGAGTCCCCAGCTACAATGAGCAGTTCTTC.

This chain connects TRBV5-1 to TRBJ2-2; perhaps TRBD1 as D (6 bases). CDR1 SGHRS and CDR2 YFSETQ come from the germline V gene. V was shortened by 0 bases and J by 7 bases, with 13 bases between the two germline ends. This CDR3 comprises 15 residues. The CDR3 DNA follows: TGCGCCAGCAGCTTGGACGCAGGGGCGGACGGGGAGCTGTTTTTT. Translation: CASSLDAGADGELFF.

This chain joins TRBV30 and TRBJ1-4, with 7 nucleotides matching TRBD1. This CDR3 contains 13 residues. With V trimmed by 2 bases and J by 11 bases, 8 bases remained unmatched. Germline CDR1 GTSNPN, CDR2 SVGIG (reference sequence). The CDR3 DNA is TGTGCCTGGAGTCTGGACAGGTCCTCCAAACTGTTTTTT. It translates to CAWSLDRSSKLFF.

V usage is TRBV6-1 and J usage is TRBJ2-7; possible D gene TRBD1, 6 bases. CDR3 length equals 16 residues. V lost 3 bases to trimming and J lost 0 bases, with 15 bases between them. From germline, CDR1 is MNHNS and CDR2 SASEGT. CDR3 sequence: CASSDPRGRLSYEQYF. The CDR3 DNA is TGTGCCAGCAGTGACCCCAGGGGTCGTCTCTCCTACGAGCAGTACTTC.

The J gene is TRBJ1-1, the V gene TRBV5-1, with D possibly matching TRBD1 (5 bases). CDR3 length: 15 amino acids. Germline-derived CDR1 and CDR2 are SGHRS and YFSETQ. V was pared by 0 bases and J by 5 bases, with 14 bases between. CDR3 sequence: CASSLDEGRKTEAFF. CDR3 DNA sequence: TGCGCCAGCAGCTTGGACGAGGGGAGGAAGACTGAAGCTTTCTTT.

The chain joins TRBV19 to TRBJ2-1, with 8 bases identical to TRBD2. The CDR3 totals 17 residues. V was clipped by 3 bases and J by 3 bases; unmatched bases: 10. Per the germline V gene, CDR1 is LNHDA and CDR2 is SQIVND (reference sequence). In DNA, the CDR3 is TGTGCCAGTAGTATTTTTGGGGCGGGAGGTGTCTACAATGAGCAGTTCTTC. Protein: CASSIFGAGGVYNEQFF.

The chain combines TRBV19 with TRBJ2-7; TRBD2 matches at 7 bases. The junction had 6 bases not matched to a gene; V was cut back by 6 bases and J by 4 bases. The length of the CDR3 is 13 residues. From germline, CDR1 is LNHDA and CDR2 SQIVND (reference sequence). DNA for the CDR3: TGTGCCAGTAGGGGAGCGGGGTTATACGAGCAGTACTTC. Protein sequence: CASRGAGLYEQYF. Variable domain in full (rest from reference TRBV19 and TRBJ2-7): DGGITQSPKYLFRKEGQNVTLSCEQNLNHDAMYWYRQDPGQGLRLIYYSQIVNDFQKGDIAEGYSVSREKKESFPLTVTSAQKNPTAFYLCASRGAGLYEQYFGPGTRLTVT.

V is TRBV11-2 and J is TRBJ1-1; D gene unclear. Trimming pared 1 base from V and 2 bases from J, leaving 5 bases between. Looked up from germline, CDR1 is SGHAT and CDR2 is FQNNGV. The CDR3 extends over 13 amino acids. The CDR3 sequence: CASSLAGNTEAFF. CDR3 bases: TGTGCCAGCAGCTTAGCGGGTAACACTGAAGCTTTCTTT.

The CDR3 reads CASSLEGNRQPQHF. The CDR3 DNA reads TGCGCCAGCAGCTTGGAAGGGAATCGTCAGCCCCAGCATTTT. The rearrangement links TRBV5-1 to TRBJ1-5; unclear D gene. The germline CDR1 and CDR2 sequences are SGHRS and YFSETQ. CDR3 size: 14 residues. Trimming stripped 0 bases from V and 6 bases from J, with 10 bases between.

V usage is TRBV2 and J usage is TRBJ1-4; 10 bases fit TRBD1. Germline CDR1 reads SNHLY; CDR2 reads FYNNEI. Losses at the gene ends were 0 bases for V and 7 bases for J; bases not matched to a gene: 2. The CDR3 runs to 15 residues. The CDR3 DNA reads TGTGCCAGCAGTGAAGCAAGGGACAGGGGTGAAAAACTGTTTTTT. This sequence encodes CASSEARDRGEKLFF.